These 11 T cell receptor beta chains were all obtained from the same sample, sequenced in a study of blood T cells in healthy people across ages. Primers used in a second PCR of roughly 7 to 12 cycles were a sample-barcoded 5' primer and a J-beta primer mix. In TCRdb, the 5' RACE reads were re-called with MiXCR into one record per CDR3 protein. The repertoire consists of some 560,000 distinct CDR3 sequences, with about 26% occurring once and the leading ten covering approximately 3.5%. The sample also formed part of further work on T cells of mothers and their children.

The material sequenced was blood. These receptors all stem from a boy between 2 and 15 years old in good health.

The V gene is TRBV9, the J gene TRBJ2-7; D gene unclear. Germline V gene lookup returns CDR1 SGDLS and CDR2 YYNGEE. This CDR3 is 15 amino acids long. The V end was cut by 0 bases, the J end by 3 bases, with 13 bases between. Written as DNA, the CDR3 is TGTGCCAGCAGCGTAGATTCGGCGGCTTACTACGAGCAGTACTTC. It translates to CASSVDSAAYYEQYF.

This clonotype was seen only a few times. CDR3 amino acids: CASSLGGTHAVDEQFF. In DNA, the CDR3 is TGCGCCAGCAGCCTCGGCGGGACTCATGCGGTGGATGAGCAGTTCTTC. This chain links TRBV5-1 with TRBJ2-5; D is perhaps TRBD2 (6 bases). The DNA matches TRBJ2-1 better at its end, which makes the J call doubtful. Germline V CDR1 and CDR2: SGHRS, YFSETQ. The CDR3 is 16 residues long.

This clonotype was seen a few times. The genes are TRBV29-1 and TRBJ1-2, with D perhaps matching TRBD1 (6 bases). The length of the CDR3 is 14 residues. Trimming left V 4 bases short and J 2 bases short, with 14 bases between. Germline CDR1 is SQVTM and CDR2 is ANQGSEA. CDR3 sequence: CSVGQAHSNYGYTF. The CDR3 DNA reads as TGCAGCGTTGGACAGGCCCACTCGAACTATGGCTACACCTTC.

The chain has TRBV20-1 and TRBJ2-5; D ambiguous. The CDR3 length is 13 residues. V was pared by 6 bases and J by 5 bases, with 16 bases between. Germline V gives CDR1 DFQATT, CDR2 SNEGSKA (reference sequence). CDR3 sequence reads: CSAALGSKETQYF. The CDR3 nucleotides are TGCAGTGCCGCCCTTGGTAGTAAGGAGACCCAGTACTTC.

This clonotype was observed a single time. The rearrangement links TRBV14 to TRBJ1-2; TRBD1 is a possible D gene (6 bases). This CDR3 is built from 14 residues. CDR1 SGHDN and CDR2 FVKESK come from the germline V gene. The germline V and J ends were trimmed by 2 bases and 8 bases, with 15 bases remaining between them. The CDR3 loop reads CASSQWGQGIGYTF. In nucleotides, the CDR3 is TGTGCCAGCAGCCAATGGGGGCAGGGAATCGGCTACACCTTC.

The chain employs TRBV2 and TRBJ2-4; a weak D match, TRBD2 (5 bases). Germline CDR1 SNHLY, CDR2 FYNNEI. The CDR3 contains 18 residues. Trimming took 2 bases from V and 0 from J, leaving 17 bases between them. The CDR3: CASSEQVDYYLAKNIQYF. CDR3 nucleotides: TGTGCCAGCAGTGAACAAGTTGACTACTACTTAGCCAAAAACATTCAGTACTTC.

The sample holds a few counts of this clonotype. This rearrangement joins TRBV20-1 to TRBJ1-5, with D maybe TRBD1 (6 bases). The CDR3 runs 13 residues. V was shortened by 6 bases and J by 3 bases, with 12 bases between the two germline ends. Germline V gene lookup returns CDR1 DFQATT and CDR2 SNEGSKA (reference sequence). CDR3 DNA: TGCAGTGCCACACAGGGAGCCAATCAGCCCCAGCATTTT. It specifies CSATQGANQPQHF.

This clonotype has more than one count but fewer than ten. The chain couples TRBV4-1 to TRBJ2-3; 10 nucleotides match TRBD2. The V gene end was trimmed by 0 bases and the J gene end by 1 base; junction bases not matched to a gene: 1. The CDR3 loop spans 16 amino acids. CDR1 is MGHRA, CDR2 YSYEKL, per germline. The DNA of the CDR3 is TGCGCCAGCAGCCAAGAAGGACTAGCGGGCACAGATACGCAGTATTTT. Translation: CASSQEGLAGTDTQYF.

CDR3 protein: CAIRNRVTSTDTQYF. CDR3 DNA: TGTGCCATCAGGAACAGGGTTACTAGCACAGATACGCAGTATTTT. V and J are TRBV10-3 and TRBJ2-3; maybe TRBD1 (6 bases). CDR3 size: 15 residues. CDR1 and CDR2 (germline): ENHRY, SYGVKD. V shed 6 bases and J shed 0 bases, with 13 bases lying between them.

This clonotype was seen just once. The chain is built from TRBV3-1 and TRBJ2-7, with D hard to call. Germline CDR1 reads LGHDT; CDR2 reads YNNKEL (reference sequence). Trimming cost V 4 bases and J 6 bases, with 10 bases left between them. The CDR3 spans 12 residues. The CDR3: CASSPSAFEQYF. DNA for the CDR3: TGTGCCAGCAGCCCCTCGGCCTTCGAGCAGTACTTC.

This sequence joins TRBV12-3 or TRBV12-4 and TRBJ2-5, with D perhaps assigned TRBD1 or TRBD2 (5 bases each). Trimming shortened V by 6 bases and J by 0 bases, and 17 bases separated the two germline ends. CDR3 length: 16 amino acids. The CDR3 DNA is TGTGCCAGCAGCTTGGCAGGAGGACAAAACCAAGAGACCCAGTACTTC. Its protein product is CASSLAGGQNQETQYF.